This TCR beta chain was captured in a study of blood T cell repertoires in COVID-19. Background on the study: Acute-phase and convalescent COVID-19 samples originated in the United States, Italy and Spain. T cells, B-cell-depleted T cells, or PBMCs supplied cDNA or gDNA.

Libraries were prepared by immunoSEQ multiplex PCR; TCRdb keeps only in-frame clonotypes and omits some of them. The sample has tens of thousands of clones, over 70% seen once. The germline V gene has CDR1 SGHRS and CDR2 YFSETQ. The CDR3 is 16 residues long. Trimming took 0 bases from V and 0 from J, leaving 7 bases between them. The chain has TRBV5-1 and TRBJ1-6; D gene unclear. The TCR sequence derives from a human donor in a cohort sampled during active COVID-19. Sequencing used peripheral blood. CDR3 region: CASSLGLSSYNSPLHF. The CDR3 bases are TGCGCCAGCAGCTTGGGTCTGAGCTCCTATAATTCACCCCTCCACTTT.